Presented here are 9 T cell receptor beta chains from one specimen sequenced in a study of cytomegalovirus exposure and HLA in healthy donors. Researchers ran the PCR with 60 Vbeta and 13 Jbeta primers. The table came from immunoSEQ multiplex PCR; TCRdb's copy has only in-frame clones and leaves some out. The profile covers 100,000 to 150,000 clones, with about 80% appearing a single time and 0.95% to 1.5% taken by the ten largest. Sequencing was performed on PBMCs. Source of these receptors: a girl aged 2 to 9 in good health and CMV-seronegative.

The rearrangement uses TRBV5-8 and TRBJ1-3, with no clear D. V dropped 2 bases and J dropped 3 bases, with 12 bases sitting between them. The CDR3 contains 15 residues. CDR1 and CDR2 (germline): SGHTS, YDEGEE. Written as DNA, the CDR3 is TGTGCCAGCAGCTTTGGAGGCGTCGGTGGAAACACCATATATTTT. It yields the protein CASSFGGVGGNTIYF.

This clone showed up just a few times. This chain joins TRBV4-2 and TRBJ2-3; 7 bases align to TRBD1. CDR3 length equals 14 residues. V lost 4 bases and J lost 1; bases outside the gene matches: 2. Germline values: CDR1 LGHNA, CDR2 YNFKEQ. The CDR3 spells CASSLGQGTDTQYF. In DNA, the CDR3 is TGTGCCAGCAGCCTCGGACAGGGCACAGATACGCAGTATTTT.

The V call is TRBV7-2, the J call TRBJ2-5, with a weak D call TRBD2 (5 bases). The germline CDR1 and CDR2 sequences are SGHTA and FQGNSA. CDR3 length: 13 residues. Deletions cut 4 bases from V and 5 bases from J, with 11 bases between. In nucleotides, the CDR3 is TGTGCCAGCAGCTGGGCGGGTGGCGAGACCCAGTACTTC. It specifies CASSWAGGETQYF.

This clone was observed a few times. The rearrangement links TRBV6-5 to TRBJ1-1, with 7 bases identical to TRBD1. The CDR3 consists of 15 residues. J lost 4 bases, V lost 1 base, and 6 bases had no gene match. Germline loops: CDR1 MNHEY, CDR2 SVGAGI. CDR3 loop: CASSYWQGGGTEAFF. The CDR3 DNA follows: TGTGCCAGCAGTTACTGGCAGGGGGGAGGCACTGAAGCTTTCTTT.

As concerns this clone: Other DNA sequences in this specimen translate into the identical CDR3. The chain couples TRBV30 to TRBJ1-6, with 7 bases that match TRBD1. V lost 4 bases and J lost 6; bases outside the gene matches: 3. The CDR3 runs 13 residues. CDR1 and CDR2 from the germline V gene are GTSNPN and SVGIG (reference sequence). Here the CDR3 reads CAWTDRINSPLHF. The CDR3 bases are TGTGCCTGGACGGACAGGATTAATTCACCCCTCCACTTT.

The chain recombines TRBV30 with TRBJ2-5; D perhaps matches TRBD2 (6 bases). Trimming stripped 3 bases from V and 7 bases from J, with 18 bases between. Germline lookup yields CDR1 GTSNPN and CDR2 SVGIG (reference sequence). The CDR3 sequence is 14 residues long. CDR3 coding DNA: TGTGCCTGGAGCCCCACAGGTCCCGGGGGGACCCAGTACTTC. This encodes CAWSPTGPGGTQYF.

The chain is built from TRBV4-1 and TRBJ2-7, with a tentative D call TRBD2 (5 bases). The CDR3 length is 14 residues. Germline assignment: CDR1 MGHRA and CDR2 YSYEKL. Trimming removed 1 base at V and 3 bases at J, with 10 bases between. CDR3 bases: TGCGCCAGCAGCCAAGCGGGAAGGGTCTACGAGCAGTACTTC. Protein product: CASSQAGRVYEQYF.

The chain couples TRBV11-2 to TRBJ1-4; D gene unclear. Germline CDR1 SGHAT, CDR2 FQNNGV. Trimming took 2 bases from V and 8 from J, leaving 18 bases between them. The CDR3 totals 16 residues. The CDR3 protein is CASSLNLPEEREKLFF. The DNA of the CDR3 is TGTGCCAGCAGCTTAAATCTCCCAGAGGAGCGGGAAAAACTGTTTTTT.

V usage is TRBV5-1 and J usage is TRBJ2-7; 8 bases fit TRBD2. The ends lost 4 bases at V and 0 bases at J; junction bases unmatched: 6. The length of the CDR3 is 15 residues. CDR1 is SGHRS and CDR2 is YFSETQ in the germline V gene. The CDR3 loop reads CASSPMSGSSYEQYF. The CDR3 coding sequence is TGCGCCAGCAGCCCAATGAGCGGGAGCTCCTACGAGCAGTACTTC.